One T cell receptor beta chain is described in this entry. This receptor's antigen is unknown. No base quality values were provided; no much bigger clone lies one nucleotide off. CDR3 length: 18 amino acids, cysteine to phenylalanine. The retained sequence is limited to the CDR3, 54 bases, with the frame set at the first base. The germline V gene supplies CDR1 SNHLY and CDR2 FYNNEI. V is cut back by 9 bases and J by 6 bases, with 17 bases in the junction unmatched. For sequencing of the TCRbeta CDR3 region, genomic DNA was extracted from the sorted cells. The immunoSEQ Assay was used to sequence the TCRbeta CDR3 regions. What TCRdb holds here is the immuneACCESS table cut down to in-frame rearrangements. Part of the clones is not present; checked against another copy, under half of the missing clones reflect an unresolved V gene, and the others are unexplained. The sample contains 50,000 to 65,000 clones, around nine tenths of them found a single time. The top ten clones comprise 1.1% of the sample.

The trial excluded patients who had a history of autoimmune disease or who were on systemic immunosuppression. Peripheral blood for TCR sequencing was drawn from every dose cohort at baseline, at cycle 4 day 1 and at cycle 7 day 1. Samples were obtained from an open-label, multicenter, first-in-human phase I dose-escalation trial of ivuxolimab. Adults with locally advanced or metastatic head and neck squamous cell, hepatocellular, melanoma or renal cell carcinoma were enrolled in the trial. Before TCR sequencing, CD4+ and CD8+ T cells were separately sorted from peripheral blood. The data stem from a study of OX40 agonist ivuxolimab in advanced cancers. Study-wide context: Ivuxolimab was an agonistic, fully human IgG2 monoclonal antibody directed against OX40 (CD134), a costimulatory receptor. Intravenous ivuxolimab was administered to patients every 2 weeks at six dose levels: 0.01, 0.1, 0.3, 1.5, 3 and 10 mg/kg. Among the approximately 54 dose-escalation patients, roughly 20 had hepatocellular carcinoma, roughly 15 melanoma, 9 renal cell carcinoma and 9 head and neck cancer. In the dose-escalation cohort, around four fifths of patients were male, and the mean age was approximately 60 years with a range of roughly 20 to 80. Prior anti-PD-1, anti-PD-L1 or anti-CTLA-4 therapy was permitted, and checkpoint inhibitors had been received by roughly two fifths of dose-escalation patients. Partial responses occurred in three dose-escalation patients: two with cutaneous melanoma and one with hepatocellular carcinoma. The purpose of peripheral TCRbeta sequencing was to test whether ivuxolimab changed TCR sequence diversity and led to clonal T-cell expansion. The monotherapy dose-escalation portion (N ≈ 55 patients) of the phase I ivuxolimab trial is reported in the paper.

Overall results and qualifications from the work: The antigen specificity of the peripheral T cells that underwent clonal expansion was not determined. In the 0.1-3.0 mg/kg groups, partial responders had among the lowest normalized peripheral clonal expansion, particularly in CD8+ T cells. On average, CD8+ T cells showed more expanded clones than CD4+ T cells after ivuxolimab. Low levels of normalized T-cell clonal expansion were also seen in some nonresponding patients. At doses from 0.1 to 3.0 mg/kg, clonal expansion was seen in both CD4+ and CD8+ blood T cells between baseline and week 6.

This receptor was identified in an adult with an advanced solid tumor such as melanoma, head and neck, liver or kidney cancer. Source: CD4+ or CD8+ T cells sorted from blood, taken in a trial of the OX40 agonist ivuxolimab. The chain is assembled from TRBV2 and TRBJ2-3; TRBD2 fits 14 bases in the junction. For the CDR3, the sequence is CASRKSSGLAGVGDTQYF. The DNA sequence reads TGTGCCAGTCGGAAAAGTTCGGGACTAGCGGGAGTCGGCGATACGCAGTATTTT.